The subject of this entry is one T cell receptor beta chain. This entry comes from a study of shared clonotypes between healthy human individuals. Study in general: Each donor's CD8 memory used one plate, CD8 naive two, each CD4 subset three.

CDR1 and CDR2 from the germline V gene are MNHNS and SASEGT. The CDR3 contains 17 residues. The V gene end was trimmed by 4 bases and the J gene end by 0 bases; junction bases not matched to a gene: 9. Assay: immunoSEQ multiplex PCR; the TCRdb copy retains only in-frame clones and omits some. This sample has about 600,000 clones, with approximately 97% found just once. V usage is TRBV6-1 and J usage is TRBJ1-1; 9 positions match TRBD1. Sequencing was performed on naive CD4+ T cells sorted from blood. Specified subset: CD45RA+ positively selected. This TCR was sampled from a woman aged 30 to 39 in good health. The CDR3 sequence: CASSAGTGYLMNTEAFF. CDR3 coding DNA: TGTGCCAGCAGTGCCGGGACAGGGTATTTAATGAACACTGAAGCTTTCTTT.